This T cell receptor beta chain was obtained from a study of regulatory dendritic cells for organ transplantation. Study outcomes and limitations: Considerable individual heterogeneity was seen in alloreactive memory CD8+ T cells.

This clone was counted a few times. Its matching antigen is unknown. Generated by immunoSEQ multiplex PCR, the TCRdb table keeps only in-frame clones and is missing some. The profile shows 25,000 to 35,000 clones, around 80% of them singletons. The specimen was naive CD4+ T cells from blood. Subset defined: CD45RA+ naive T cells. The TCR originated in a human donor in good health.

The CDR3 region is CASSQSRDTEAFF. In DNA form, the CDR3 reads TGTGCCAGCAGCCAGAGCCGGGACACTGAAGCTTTCTTT. J is TRBJ1-1 and V is TRBV14, with D unresolved. The CDR3 is made up of 13 amino acids. CDR1 and CDR2 from the germline V gene are SGHDN and FVKESK. V shed 3 bases and J shed 3 bases, with 8 bases lying between them.